The 13 T cell receptor beta chains presented below share a single source sample, sequenced in a study of CXCR3-negative and CXCR3-positive naive CD8 T cells. Preparation of TRB cDNA libraries relied on 5' RACE carrying UMI labels. TCRdb reprocessed the 5' RACE reads, keeping one entry per CDR3 protein, no DNA. Recorded for this sample: roughly 86,000 distinct CDR3 sequences. The sample taken for sequencing was naive CXCR3- CD8+ T cells from blood. Subset here: CD45RO-CCR7+CD27+CD95- naive CD8+ T cells lacking CXCR3 (TNR3-). The receptors shown here come from a human donor in good health. Some clones in this sample may be carry-over from other donors' samples.

The V call is TRBV7-7, the J call TRBJ2-3; with no DNA, the TCRdb D assignment of TRBD2 cannot be verified. CDR1 SSHAT and CDR2 FNYEAQ come from the germline V gene (reference sequence). CDR3 size: 15 residues. CDR3 region: CASSPSPDSTDTQYF.

The chain recombines TRBV9 with TRBJ2-5; TCRdb's D call, TRBD2, is unchecked because there is no DNA. CDR3 length: 15 amino acids. CDR1 and CDR2 from the germline V gene are SGDLS and YYNGEE. The CDR3 spells CASSTRGLAGETQYF. Drawing the rest from reference TRBV9 and TRBJ2-5, the complete variable domain is DSGVTQTPKHLITATGQRVTLRCSPRSGDLSVYWYQQSLDQGLQFLIQYYNGEERAKGNILERFSAQQFPDLHSELNLSSLELGDSALYFCASSTRGLAGETQYFGPGTRLLVL.

V usage is TRBV29-1 and J usage is TRBJ2-7. From germline, CDR1 is SQVTM and CDR2 ANQGSEA. CDR3 length: 12 amino acids. This CDR3 is CSVDFGTDEQYF.

The V and J genes are TRBV9 and TRBJ2-1; without DNA, the TCRdb call of TRBD2 cannot be checked. Germline V gene data show CDR1 as SGDLS and CDR2 as YYNGEE. This CDR3 region has 16 residues. This CDR3 is CASSAGLAGGYNEQFF.

V and J are TRBV6-5 and TRBJ2-1; the D gene TCRdb calls, TRBD2, cannot be checked with no DNA. Per the germline V gene, CDR1 is MNHEY and CDR2 is SVGAGI. The CDR3 is 15 amino acids. The CDR3 spells CASRQSGVAYNEQFF.

The V and J genes are TRBV28 and TRBJ2-7; TCRdb lists TRBD2, though no DNA is available to test this call. Germline-derived CDR1 and CDR2 are MDHEN and SYDVKM. The CDR3 has 18 amino acids. The CDR3 loop reads CASRTRDGAGASNDEQYF.

The gene calls are TRBV29-1 and TRBJ2-1. This CDR3 has 15 residues. The germline V gene encodes CDR1 SQVTM and CDR2 ANQGSEA. CDR3 protein: CSVEFSRSSYNEQFF.

The rearrangement uses TRBV29-1 and TRBJ2-1; TCRdb's D call, TRBD1, is unchecked because there is no DNA. This CDR3 spans 14 amino acids. Germline assignment: CDR1 SQVTM and CDR2 ANQGSEA. This CDR3 reads CSLLRGAAYNEQFF.

This chain connects TRBV6-4 to TRBJ2-1; TCRdb indicates TRBD2, and absent DNA this call remains unverified. The germline CDR1 and CDR2 sequences are MRHNA and SNTAGT. The CDR3 loop spans 15 amino acids. The CDR3 loop is CASSVLAEGGNEQFF.

The chain has TRBV29-1 and TRBJ1-2; the TRBD1 assignment by TCRdb is unverifiable without DNA. This CDR3 contains 12 residues. Germline values: CDR1 SQVTM, CDR2 ANQGSEA. The CDR3 is CSAPLETYGYTF.

This chain joins TRBV12-3 or TRBV12-4 and TRBJ2-3. The CDR3 has 14 residues. The CDR3 loop is CASNLAGGTDTQYF.

The chain joins TRBV14 to TRBJ2-7; TCRdb reports TRBD1, a call that lacks DNA to check it against. This CDR3 has 14 amino acids. The germline CDR1 and CDR2 sequences are SGHDN and FVKESK. CDR3: CATSPPVGSYEQYF. The full variable domain, rest sourced from reference TRBV14 and TRBJ2-7, is EAGVTQFPSHSVIEKGQTVTLRCDPISGHDNLYWYRRVMGKEIKFLLHFVKESKQDESGMPNNRFLAERTGGTYSTLKVQPAELEDSGVYFCATSPPVGSYEQYFGPGTRLTVT.

V gene TRBV12-3 or TRBV12-4 combines with J gene TRBJ2-5; there is no DNA to check the TCRdb D call of TRBD1. The CDR3 is 13 amino acids. The CDR3 is CASSFGGRETQYF.